The rows below give T cell receptor beta chains drawn from one sample of a study of OX40 agonist ivuxolimab in advanced cancers. TCRdb's table, derived via immunoSEQ multiplex PCR, lists solely in-frame clones and lacks some. The sample includes some 86,000 clones, roughly 85% of them seen just once. The specimen comprised CD4+ or CD8+ T cells sorted from blood, sampled in a trial of the OX40 agonist ivuxolimab. All receptors come from an adult with an advanced solid tumor such as melanoma, head and neck, liver or kidney cancer. CDR3s include the opening cysteine and the closing phenylalanine or tryptophan. The order of the fields is D gene, J gene, V gene, CDR3 DNA, CDR3 protein. D genes are given only for firm matches.

-,TRBJ2-6,TRBV6-1,TGTGCCAGCAGTGAATTCAGGGGTAACTCTGGGGCCAACGTCCTGACTTTC,CASSEFRGNSGANVLTF
-,TRBJ1-4,TRBV10-3,TGTGCCATCAGTGACGGGACGGGAAGAAATGAAAAACTGTTTTTT,CAISDGTGRNEKLFF
-,TRBJ1-1,TRBV7-2,TGTGCCAGCAGCTTAACAGGGCCGAACACTGAAGCTTTCTTT,CASSLTGPNTEAFF
-,TRBJ1-4,TRBV6-5,TGTGCCAGCAGTTACGGGACGAGAGAAAAACTGTTTTTT,CASSYGTREKLFF
-,TRBJ1-5,TRBV27,TGTGCCAGCAGTTTATGGGCGGGTTTGGGAGGAAATCAGCCCCAGCATTTT,CASSLWAGLGGNQPQHF
-,TRBJ2-7,TRBV7-9,TGTGCCAGCAGCCCGGAGGGACTTTACTCCTACGAGCAGTACTTC,CASSPEGLYSYEQYF
-,TRBJ2-1,TRBV7-9,TGTGCCAGCAGCTTCACCATGGGGAGCTCCTACAATGAGCAGTTCTTC,CASSFTMGSSYNEQFF
TRBD1,TRBJ2-7,TRBV29-1,TGCAGCGTTCGTGCCGGGACAGGGGGCTACGAGCAGTACTTC,CSVRAGTGGYEQYF
TRBD1,TRBJ1-1,TRBV5-4,TGTGCCAGCAGCTTGGGACAGGGGTCCCTTGAAGCTTTCTTT,CASSLGQGSLEAFF
-,TRBJ1-5,TRBV28,TGTGCCAGCAGTTTCGGGACCAATCAGCCCCAGCATTTT,CASSFGTNQPQHF
TRBD1,TRBJ1-2,TRBV7-6,TGTGCCAGCAGCTTAGGGCCGGGACAGACATATGGCTACACCTTC,CASSLGPGQTYGYTF
TRBD1,TRBJ2-3,TRBV2,TGTGCCAGCAGTGACAGGACAGGGGGTACAGATACGCAGTATTTT,CASSDRTGGTDTQYF
-,TRBJ2-3,TRBV27,TGTGCCAGCAGGGTCAGCACAGATACGCAGTATTTT,CASRVSTDTQYF
-,TRBJ1-2,TRBV29-1,TGCAGCGTTGAAGGTCGGGGGGGCTATGGCTACACCTTC,CSVEGRGGYGYTF
TRBD2,TRBJ2-2,TRBV7-8,TGTGCCAGCACCGTCGCTAGCGGCTCGAACACCGGGGAGCTGTTTTTT,CASTVASGSNTGELFF
TRBD1,TRBJ1-2,TRBV29-1,TGCAGCGTACAAGGGGGCGATGGCTACACCTTC,CSVQGGDGYTF
-,TRBJ1-4,TRBV28,TGTGCCAGCAGCCTATTAGGGTCTAATGAAAAACTGTTTTTT,CASSLLGSNEKLFF
-,TRBJ1-4,TRBV7-9,TGTGCCAGCAGCAATGAAAAACTGTTTTTT,CASSNEKLFF
-,TRBJ1-5,TRBV19,TGTGCCAGTAACCCAGGGAGCAATCAGCCCCAGCATTTT,CASNPGSNQPQHF
-,TRBJ1-3,TRBV27,TGTGCCAGCAGTATGGCCCCTGGAAACACCATATATTTT,CASSMAPGNTIYF
TRBD2,TRBJ2-1,TRBV11-2,TGTGCCAGCAGCTTAGGCCGGGGGGGCCAGGGTGAGCAGTTCTTC,CASSLGRGGQGEQFF
TRBD1,TRBJ1-4,TRBV30,TGTGCCTGGAGTGTCGGGACAGGGCTTAAAAAACTGTTTTTT,CAWSVGTGLKKLFF
-,TRBJ1-4,TRBV7-9,TGTGCCAGCAGCTTAAGGAATGCTAATGAAAAACTGTTTTTT,CASSLRNANEKLFF
-,TRBJ2-1,TRBV9,TGTGCCAGCAGCGTAGCGGGGGTCGGCGGGCATGAGCAGTTCTTC,CASSVAGVGGHEQFF
-,TRBJ2-3,TRBV28,TGTGCCAGCAGCCCGCCTAGCACAGATACGCAGTATTTT,CASSPPSTDTQYF
-,TRBJ2-6,TRBV21-1,TGTGCCAGCAGCAAAGTTCAGGGTAGGTCTGGGGCCAACGTCCTGACTTTC,CASSKVQGRSGANVLTF
-,TRBJ2-3,TRBV7-2,TGTGCCAGCAGCCAACAGAGGAGTCCAGATACGCAGTATTTT,CASSQQRSPDTQYF